This TCR beta chain comes out of a study of T-cell memory formation after mild COVID-19. The overall study: TCR clusters showed largely donor specificity. Broader study findings: Day 15 to 85 contractors were CD4/CD8 balanced; later expanders leaned CD4+. What remained unconfirmed was the SARS-CoV-2 specificity of second-wave clones peaking on day 37.

CDR1 and CDR2 (germline): SGHVS, FNYEAQ. The V gene lost 1 base and the J gene lost 9 bases, with 13 bases spanning the gap. The CDR3 contains 14 residues. Using constant-segment primers, 5'RACE produced TCR alpha and TCR beta cDNA libraries carrying sample barcodes and UMIs. TCRdb re-derived calls from the 5' RACE reads in MiXCR, one entry per CDR3 protein. This table has roughly 240,000 distinct CDR3 sequences, about a sixth appearing once. Regarding this clonotype: Its matching antigen is unknown.

The sequencing input was PBMCs or a T cell subset sorted from them (not recorded which). The chain couples TRBV7-6 to TRBJ2-1; maybe TRBD2 (7 bases). This receptor was taken from a man between 18 and 29 years old who had mild COVID-19 (a few samples of this study predate the infection). Cell type and time point are not known. The DNA of the CDR3 is TGTGCCAGCAGCTTAGTGGAGGGAGGGGGTGAGCAGTTCTTC. Its translation: CASSLVEGGGEQFF.